The next 8 T cell receptor beta chains were all read from a single sample in a study of monozygotic twins with inflammatory bowel disease. Reprocessing the 5' RACE reads, TCRdb reports a single entry for every CDR3 protein and omits DNA. This listing includes hundreds of thousands of distinct CDR3 sequences. Sequenced material: blood. The receptors were sampled from a human donor with ulcerative colitis or Crohn's disease, or a healthy co-twin of an affected twin (not recorded which).

V usage is TRBV20-1 and J usage is TRBJ2-2; without DNA, the TCRdb call of TRBD2 cannot be checked. CDR1 DFQATT and CDR2 SNEGSKA come from the germline V gene (reference sequence). This CDR3 has 14 amino acids. The CDR3 protein is CSAQGLAGYGELFF.

The rearrangement joins TRBV19 to TRBJ1-1; the D call of TRBD1 rests on TCRdb alone, since no DNA is present to check it. The CDR3 length is 15 residues. Germline V gene data show CDR1 as LNHDA and CDR2 as SQIVND (reference sequence). CDR3 amino acids: CASSITGNRDTEAFF. The full variable domain, in which reference TRBV19 and TRBJ1-1 provide the parts outside the CDR3, is DGGITQSPKYLFRKEGQNVTLSCEQNLNHDAMYWYRQDPGQGLRLIYYSQIVNDFQKGDIAEGYSVSREKKESFPLTVTSAQKNPTAFYLCASSITGNRDTEAFFGQGTRLTVV.

The chain carries TRBV15 and TRBJ1-5; TCRdb's D gene call, TRBD1, goes unchecked for lack of DNA. Germline CDR1 LNHNV, CDR2 YYDKDF (reference sequence). This CDR3 contains 14 residues. The CDR3 is CATSNRGMNQPQHF.

CDR3 amino acids: CASSPRDTQGTEAFF. J is TRBJ1-1 and V is TRBV7-2; absent DNA, TCRdb's TRBD1 call cannot be checked. The CDR3 sequence is 15 residues long. The V gene's germline CDR1 is SGHTA and CDR2 FQGNSA.

The chain uses TRBV23-1 and TRBJ2-1; absent DNA, TCRdb's TRBD1 call cannot be checked. TRBV23-1 is an ORF, with its function uncertain. CDR3 size: 18 residues. The CDR3: CAIPGGQVLRSSYNEQFF.

The chain recombines TRBV7-2 with TRBJ1-6; TCRdb designates TRBD1, a call that cannot be tested without DNA. CDR3 length: 14 amino acids. The germline CDR1 and CDR2 sequences are SGHTA and FQGNSA. CDR3: CASSPGGYNSPLHF.

The rearrangement uses TRBV11-2 and TRBJ2-2; there is no DNA to check the TCRdb D call of TRBD2. Germline V gene data show CDR1 as SGHAT and CDR2 as FQNNGV. The CDR3 extends over 16 amino acids. The CDR3: CASSSGGGSHTGELFF.

The chain is built from TRBV7-3 and TRBJ2-3; with no DNA, the TCRdb D assignment of TRBD1 cannot be verified. The length of the CDR3 is 15 residues. In germline, CDR1 is SGHTA, CDR2 FQGTGA. The CDR3 protein is CASAGQGGLVDTQYF.